In this sample, the clone carrying this T cell receptor beta chain turned up a few times. Its specificity is not known. This record belongs to a study of blood T cells in healthy people across ages. Turning to the study itself: In model experiments, template switching was able to capture about one barcoded beta molecule for every two T cells that were present. Study-wide results and limits: Any conclusive comparison of naive versus antigen-experienced cells was prevented by using unsorted PBMCs.

Together with a sample-barcoded 5' primer, a J-beta primer mix was included in a second PCR lasting about 7 to 11 cycles. MiXCR, applied by TCRdb to the 5' RACE reads, yields one record per CDR3 protein. The sample yields roughly 2 million distinct CDR3 sequences, about 50% seen once. In germline, CDR1 is MNHEY, CDR2 SVGAGI. V lost 2 bases to trimming and J lost 9 bases, with 22 bases between them. The length of the CDR3 is 16 residues. V usage is TRBV6-5 and J usage is TRBJ2-5; D could derive from TRBD1 or TRBD2 (5 bases each). This TCR came from a woman between 40 and 50 years old in good health. Sequencing used blood. Here the CDR3 DNA reads TGTGCCAGCAGTTACCCTCGGGACCACCCGTACGAGGCCCAGTACTTC. This translates into CASSYPRDHPYEAQYF.